This T cell receptor (beta chain) derives from a study of CD8+ T cells in alopecia areata. Findings of the study overall: An increase in clonality over normal scalp was evident in lesional scalp, especially alopecia totalis/universalis.

In regard to this clone: The antigen is undetermined.

V gave up 1 base and J gave up 7 bases, with 17 bases separating them. This CDR3 has 15 residues. The V gene's germline CDR1 is SGHKS and CDR2 YYEKEE (reference sequence). Extraction and reverse transcription of RNA yielded cDNA as the sequencing template. TCRdb's copy holds only in-frame clones and misses some; the assay was immunoSEQ multiplex PCR. The sample includes about 110,000 clones, almost 60% seen only once; the top ten take 20% to 25%. The chain uses TRBV5-5 and TRBJ1-1; possible D gene TRBD1, 6 bases. Specimen: CD8+ T cells sorted from blood. This TCR derives from a human donor in good health. The CDR3 coding sequence is TGTGCCAGCAGCTTGCACGTTTGGGGGGGCGATGAAGCTTTCTTT. Amino acid sequence: CASSLHVWGGDEAFF.